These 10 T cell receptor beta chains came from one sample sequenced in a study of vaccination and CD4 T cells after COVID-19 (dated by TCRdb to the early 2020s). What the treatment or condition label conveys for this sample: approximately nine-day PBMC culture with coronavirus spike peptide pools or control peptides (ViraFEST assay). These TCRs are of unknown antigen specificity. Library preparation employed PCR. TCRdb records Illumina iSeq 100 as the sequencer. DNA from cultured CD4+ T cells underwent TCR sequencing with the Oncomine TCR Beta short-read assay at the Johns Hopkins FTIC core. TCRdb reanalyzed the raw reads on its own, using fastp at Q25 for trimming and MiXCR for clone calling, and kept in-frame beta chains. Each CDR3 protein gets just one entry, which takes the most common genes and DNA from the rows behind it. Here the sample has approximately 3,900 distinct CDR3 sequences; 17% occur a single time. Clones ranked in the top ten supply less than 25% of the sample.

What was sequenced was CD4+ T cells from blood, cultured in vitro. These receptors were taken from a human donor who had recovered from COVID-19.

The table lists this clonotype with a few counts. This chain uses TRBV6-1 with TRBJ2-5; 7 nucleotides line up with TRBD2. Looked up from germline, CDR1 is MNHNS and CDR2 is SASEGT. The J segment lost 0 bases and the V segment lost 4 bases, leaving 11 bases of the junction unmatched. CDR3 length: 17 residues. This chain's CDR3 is CASSGRAGEPYQETQYF. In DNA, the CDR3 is TGTGCCAGCAGTGGGAGGGCGGGGGAGCCGTACCAAGAGACCCAGTACTTC.

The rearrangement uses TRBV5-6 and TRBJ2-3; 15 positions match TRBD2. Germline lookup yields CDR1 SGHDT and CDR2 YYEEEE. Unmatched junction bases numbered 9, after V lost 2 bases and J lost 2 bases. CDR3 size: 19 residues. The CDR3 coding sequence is TGTGCCAGCAGCTTCCCGGGACTAGCGGGGGGTCCACCCACAGATACGCAGTATTTT. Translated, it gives CASSFPGLAGGPPTDTQYF.

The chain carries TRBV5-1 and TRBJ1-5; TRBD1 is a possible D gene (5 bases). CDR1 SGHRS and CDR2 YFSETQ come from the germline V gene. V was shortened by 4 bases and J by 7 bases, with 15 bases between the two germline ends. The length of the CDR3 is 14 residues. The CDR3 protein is CASSRTGGDQPQHF. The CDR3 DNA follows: TGCGCCAGCAGCCGGACTGGGGGGGACCAGCCCCAGCATTTT. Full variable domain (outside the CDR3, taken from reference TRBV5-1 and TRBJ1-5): KAGVTQTPRYLIKTRGQQVTLSCSPISGHRSVSWYQQTPGQGLQFLFEYFSETQRNKGNFPGRFSGRQFSNSRSEMNVSTLELGDSALYLCASSRTGGDQPQHFGDGTRLSIL.

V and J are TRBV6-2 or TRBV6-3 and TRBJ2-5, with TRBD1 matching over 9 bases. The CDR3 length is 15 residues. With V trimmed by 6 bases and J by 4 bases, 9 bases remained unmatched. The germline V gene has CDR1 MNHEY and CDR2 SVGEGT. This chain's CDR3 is CASSPLETGGETQYF. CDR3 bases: TGTGCCAGCAGCCCGCTAGAGACAGGGGGAGAGACCCAGTACTTC.

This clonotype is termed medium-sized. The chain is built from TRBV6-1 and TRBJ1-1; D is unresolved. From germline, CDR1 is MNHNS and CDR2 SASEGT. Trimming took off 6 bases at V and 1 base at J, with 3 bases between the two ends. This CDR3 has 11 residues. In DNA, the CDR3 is TGTGCCAGCAGGAGGAACACTGAAGCTTTCTTT. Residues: CASRRNTEAFF.

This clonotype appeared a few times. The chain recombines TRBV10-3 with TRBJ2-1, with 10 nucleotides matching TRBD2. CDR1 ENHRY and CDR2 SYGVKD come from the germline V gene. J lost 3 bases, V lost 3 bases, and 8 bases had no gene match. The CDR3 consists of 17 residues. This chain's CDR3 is CAISEFPAGGIYNEQFF. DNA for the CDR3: TGTGCCATCAGTGAATTTCCAGCGGGGGGGATCTACAATGAGCAGTTCTTC.

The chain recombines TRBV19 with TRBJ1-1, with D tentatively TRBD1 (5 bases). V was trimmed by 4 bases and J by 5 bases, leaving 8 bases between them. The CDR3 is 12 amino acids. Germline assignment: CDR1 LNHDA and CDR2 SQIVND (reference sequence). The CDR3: CASSKRQTEAFF. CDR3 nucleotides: TGTGCCAGTAGTAAGCGACAGACTGAAGCTTTCTTT.

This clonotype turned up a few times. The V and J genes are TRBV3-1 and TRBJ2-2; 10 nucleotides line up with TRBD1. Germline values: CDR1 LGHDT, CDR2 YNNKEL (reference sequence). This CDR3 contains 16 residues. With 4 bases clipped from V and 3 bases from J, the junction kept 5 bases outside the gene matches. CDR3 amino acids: CASSRRQGAYTGELFF. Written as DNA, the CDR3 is TGTGCCAGCAGCCGTAGACAGGGGGCATACACCGGGGAGCTGTTTTTT.

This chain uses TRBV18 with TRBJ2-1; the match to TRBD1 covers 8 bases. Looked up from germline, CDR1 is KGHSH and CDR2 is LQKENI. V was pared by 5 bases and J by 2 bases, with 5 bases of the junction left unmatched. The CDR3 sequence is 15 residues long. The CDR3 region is CASSGDRGTYNEQFF. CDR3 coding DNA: TGTGCCAGCTCAGGCGACAGGGGAACCTACAATGAGCAGTTCTTC. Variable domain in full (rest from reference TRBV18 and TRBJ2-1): NAGVMQNPRHLVRRRGQEARLRCSPMKGHSHVYWYRQLPEEGLKFMVYLQKENIIDESGMPKERFSAEFPKEGPSILRIQQVVRGDSAAYFCASSGDRGTYNEQFFGPGTRLTVL.

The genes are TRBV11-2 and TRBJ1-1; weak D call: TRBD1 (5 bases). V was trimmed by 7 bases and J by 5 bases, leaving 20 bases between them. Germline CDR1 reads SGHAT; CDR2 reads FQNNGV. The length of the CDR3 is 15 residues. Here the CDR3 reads CASTRNRGAGTEAFF. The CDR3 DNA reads TGTGCCAGCACCCGAAACCGGGGCGCAGGGACTGAAGCTTTCTTT.